The 3 T cell receptor beta chains listed next were all sequenced from one sample in a study of blood T cell repertoires in COVID-19. The table came from immunoSEQ multiplex PCR; TCRdb's copy has only in-frame clones and leaves some out. This repertoire shows under 300,000 clones, approximately 87% found once; its top ten account for about 4.5%. Sequencing input: peripheral blood. The receptor set was obtained from a man aged 55 to 70 who had recovered from COVID-19.

The CDR3 protein is CSVDPADRGLTEAFF. The CDR3 DNA sequence: TGCAGCGTTGACCCGGCGGACAGGGGGCTCACTGAAGCTTTCTTT. This chain links TRBV29-1 with TRBJ1-1; 11 bases are a match to TRBD1. Germline V CDR1 and CDR2: SQVTM, ANQGSEA. The CDR3 has 15 amino acids. With 3 bases clipped from V and 4 bases from J, the junction kept 7 bases outside the gene matches.

The rearrangement joins TRBV10-2 to TRBJ2-1; 10 nucleotides align to TRBD2. This CDR3 is 16 amino acids long. From germline, CDR1 is WSHSY and CDR2 SAAADI. Unmatched junction bases numbered 14, after V lost 6 bases and J lost 9 bases. The chain's CDR3 is CASSWPPAGGFGEQFF. In DNA form, the CDR3 reads TGCGCCAGCAGCTGGCCCCCAGCGGGAGGGTTTGGTGAGCAGTTCTTC.

The chain employs TRBV2 and TRBJ2-2; weak D call: TRBD2 (7 bases). Trimming took off 5 bases at V and 6 bases at J, with 19 bases between the two ends. Germline CDR1 is SNHLY and CDR2 is FYNNEI. There are 16 residues in the CDR3. In DNA form, the CDR3 reads TGTGCCAGCAGTAACCGGGGCGCGGGGGCGTCCGGGGAGCTGTTTTTT. Translation: CASSNRGAGASGELFF.